The T cell receptor (beta chain) under discussion was sequenced for a study of T cells in Graves' hyperthyroidism and ophthalmopathy (dated by TCRdb to the late 2010s). Broadly, across the study: Peripheral blood was sampled at the time of initial diagnosis, prior to any treatment. TCR V-J signatures able to tell the groups apart were searched for in a discovery cohort of 100 patients, of whom over 40 had Graves' ophthalmopathy and roughly 57 had stable Graves' hyperthyroidism. Prospective prediction of ophthalmopathy was tested in an independent validation cohort of about 19 hyperthyroidism patients and around 16 patients who later progressed to ophthalmopathy. The approximately 90 discovery patients were randomly split 7:3 into training and test sets. In addition, the study compared T-cell repertoires in thyroid tissue and in blood from 6 or 7 Graves' hyperthyroidism patients. After blood sampling, hyperthyroidism patients were treated with methimazole at a starting dose of 30 mg daily, and ophthalmopathy patients were treated with high-dose intravenous methylprednisolone. The paper describes TCR Vbeta CDR3 sequencing of fewer than 150 peripheral blood samples, made up of around 41 ophthalmopathy patients, approximately 73 hyperthyroidism patients and around 17 progressor patients. Overall study outcomes, separate from this receptor: In cross-validation, a model built on a 13 V-J signature told ophthalmopathy apart from stable hyperthyroidism with over 85% sensitivity and about 81% specificity, and in testing the same model reached 80%/75%. Most expanded thyroid clonotypes (frequency above 0.001) were also found in blood, which suggests that blood repertoires may mirror thyroid immune responses. Sample size was not statistically predetermined, and investigators were not blinded to group allocation. In validation, the model predicted progression to ophthalmopathy with 55% to 71% sensitivity and approximately 78% specificity, a median of about 6 months before onset.

The table lists this clonotype with many counts. Its antigen is unknown. The record has no base qualities; no much larger clone is one base away. Amplification of TCR beta CDR3 regions was carried out from RNA transcripts. The first round of RT-PCR for the TCR CDR3 was performed with the HTBI primer set and the Qiagen OneStep RT-PCR kit. Libraries were constructed in a second round of multiplex PCR, after which size selection and purification were performed. Sequencing of the libraries was done on an Illumina HiSeq2000 using paired-end 100 bp reads. Turning to the authors' computational methods: SOAPnuke was used to process the raw data, throwing out any read that contained adapters or uncalled bases, had a mean Phred below 15, or lacked an exact constant-primer or identifier match. High-quality paired reads were merged using COPE v1.2.5, and each unique nucleotide sequence was defined as a clonotype. Clonotypes were aligned to IMGT TRBV, TRBD and TRBJ reference segments using MiTCR v1.1. Analysis was restricted to V-J combinations with a frequency above 0.0001, which covered roughly 99% of repertoires. A TCS score was defined as the ratio of F50 (clonal expansion) to E x V (chaos), with BLOSUM62-based TCRdist applied between CDR3 peptides within each V-J. Welch's t-statistics and random forest reduced 500 to 650 V-J features to 10 to 15, which were used in a naive Bayes classifier (R e1071). TCRdb reprocessing: public reads trimmed at Q25 with fastp, clones called with MiXCR, in-frame beta chains kept. Under each unique CDR3 protein, matching rows form one entry showing the most common genes and DNA. TCRdb, not the original authors, processed these V and J calls. This sample comprises 250,000 to 300,000 distinct CDR3 sequences, about 15% of them detected only once. Jointly, the top ten make up roughly 31% of the sample.

The hyperthyroidism patients were between 18 and 65 years old and newly diagnosed, with a disease duration of less than 2 months. Exclusion was applied to patients with uncontrolled infections, other autoimmune diseases, pregnancy or lactation. Clinical symptoms, serum thyroxine and TRAb, thyroid ultrasound, and orbital computed tomography formed the basis for the diagnoses. Blood from progressor patients was drawn when they were first diagnosed with hyperthyroidism, before any ophthalmopathy symptoms appeared. PBMCs were isolated from around 10 ml of fresh peripheral blood by Ficoll-Paque density gradient centrifugation. Patients classed as progressors first received a Graves' hyperthyroidism diagnosis and then went on to develop ophthalmopathy during follow-up. Trizol reagent was used to extract total RNA, and RNA quality was then checked on an Agilent 2100 Bioanalyzer. Input material: blood. The sequence came from a woman aged 50 to 65 with Graves' hyperthyroidism that later progressed to Graves' ophthalmopathy.

At the DNA level, the sequence is TGTGCCAGCAGTGAGTTAGTGCTAGCGGGCGGGTCCTACAATGAGCAGTTCTTC. This sequence encodes CASSELVLAGGSYNEQFF. Recombination linked TRBV2 to TRBJ2-1; 8 central nucleotides agree with TRBD2. The germline V end is reduced by 3 bases and the J end by 1 base; junction bases left unmatched: 11. The CDR3 runs 18 amino acids, cysteine and phenylalanine included. Only the CDR3 DNA stays, 54 bases, in frame from base 1. CDR1 and CDR2 are read off the germline V gene as SNHLY and FYNNEI.